One and the same sample provided the 32 T cell receptor beta chains below, sequenced in a study of cytomegalovirus exposure and HLA in healthy donors (dated by TCRdb to the late 2010s). Libraries were constructed by the immunoSEQ multiplex PCR assay. For the multiplex PCR, a mixture combining 60 forward primers for TCR Vbeta segments and 13 reverse primers for TCR Jbeta segments was used. The table comes from immuneACCESS by way of TCRdb, which keeps in-frame sequences with V and J called. Part of the clones is missing from these tables; in studies checked, under half for an unresolved V gene and the rest for unknown reasons. The sample table lists some 180,000 clones, about 9% of them with a count of one. 1% to 1.5% of the sample is held by the ten biggest clonotypes. Material for sequencing was PBMCs. These receptors originate from a woman in her 30s in good health and CMV-seropositive.

This chain uses TRBV5-4 with TRBJ2-7; D perhaps matches TRBD1 (6 bases). V lost 4 bases and J lost 6, with 20 bases in between. This CDR3 has 15 residues. Germline V CDR1 and CDR2: SGHNT, YYREEE (reference sequence). The CDR3 here is CASSPPTGTDAEQYF. The CDR3 region has the DNA TGTGCCAGCAGCCCTCCGACAGGCACCGATGCCGAGCAGTACTTC.

This clone was observed a few times. In the same sample, other DNA sequences code for this CDR3. The rearrangement uses TRBV5-1 and TRBJ1-2; a possible D gene is TRBD1 (6 bases). Germline loops: CDR1 SGHRS, CDR2 YFSETQ. Trimming pared 3 bases from V and 2 bases from J, leaving 8 bases between. The CDR3 sequence is 13 residues long. The CDR3 protein is CASSSTGNYGYTF. The CDR3, as DNA: TGCGCCAGCAGCTCCACAGGGAACTATGGCTACACCTTC. Full variable domain (remainder filled in from reference TRBV5-1 and TRBJ1-2): KAGVTQTPRYLIKTRGQQVTLSCSPISGHRSVSWYQQTPGQGLQFLFEYFSETQRNKGNFPGRFSGRQFSNSRSEMNVSTLELGDSALYLCASSSTGNYGYTFGSGTRLTVV.

The chain has TRBV25-1 and TRBJ1-6; possibly TRBD1 for D (5 bases). The CDR3 contains 15 residues. The V gene lost 2 bases and the J gene lost 0 bases, with 5 bases spanning the gap. The germline gives CDR1 MGHDK, CDR2 SYGVNS. The CDR3 sequence is CASSEGASYNSPLHF. For the CDR3, the DNA is TGTGCCAGCAGTGAAGGGGCCTCCTATAATTCACCCCTCCACTTT.

This clone was counted a few times. The CDR3 reads CAWKGNRANQPQHF. CDR3 DNA: TGTGCCTGGAAGGGTAACAGGGCTAATCAGCCCCAGCATTTT. This rearrangement joins TRBV30 to TRBJ1-5; D perhaps matches TRBD1 (6 bases). The CDR3 runs to 14 residues. Trimming cost V 4 bases and J 4 bases, with 14 bases left between them. Germline values: CDR1 GTSNPN, CDR2 SVGIG (reference sequence).

There are a few counts of this clone. This sequence joins TRBV9 and TRBJ2-1, with 9 nucleotides matching TRBD2. The CDR3 is made up of 20 amino acids. V shed 1 base, J shed 7 bases, and the junction held 21 bases outside the gene matches. The germline V gene has CDR1 SGDLS and CDR2 YYNGEE. The CDR3 sequence: CASSVNPEIVLREGNNEQFF. CDR3 in DNA: TGTGCCAGCAGCGTAAACCCGGAGATAGTGCTGCGGGAGGGTAATAATGAGCAGTTCTTC.

This chain connects TRBV29-1 to TRBJ1-1; the D is unclear. From germline, CDR1 is SQVTM and CDR2 ANQGSEA. The germline V and J ends were trimmed by 7 bases and 5 bases, with 17 bases remaining between them. This CDR3 has 13 amino acids. The CDR3, as DNA: TGCAGCGCCCGGGAGGGCCTCGGGACTGAAGCTTTCTTT. This sequence encodes CSAREGLGTEAFF.

This clone was detected a few times. This chain links TRBV5-1 with TRBJ2-7; 7 bases are a match to TRBD1. The junction had 6 bases not matched to a gene; V was cut back by 4 bases and J by 2 bases. Germline lookup yields CDR1 SGHRS and CDR2 YFSETQ. The CDR3 is made up of 14 amino acids. DNA of the CDR3: TGCGCCAGCAGCCGTTCGGGACAGACCTACGAGCAGTACTTC. This gives the protein CASSRSGQTYEQYF.

V gene TRBV18 combines with J gene TRBJ2-2; 8 nucleotides line up with TRBD1. Germline loops: CDR1 KGHSH, CDR2 LQKENI. This CDR3 is 17 amino acids long. The trim removed 5 bases at V and 4 bases at J, leaving 12 bases unmatched. CDR3 region: CASSSTGTGGVTGELFF. As DNA, the CDR3 is TGTGCCAGCTCATCGACCGGGACAGGTGGTGTCACCGGGGAGCTGTTTTTT.

The J gene is TRBJ1-2, the V gene TRBV7-9; no definite D call. The CDR3 runs 11 residues. Looked up from germline, CDR1 is SEHNR and CDR2 is FQNEAQ (reference sequence). V lost 1 base and J 7 bases, leaving 4 bases between the germline ends. The CDR3 region has the DNA TGTGCCAGCAGCTTAGAAGCTGGCTACACCTTC. Protein product: CASSLEAGYTF.

This clone was counted a few times. The chain has TRBV15 and TRBJ2-1, with 13 nucleotides matching TRBD2. The germline gives CDR1 LNHNV, CDR2 YYDKDF (reference sequence). This CDR3 comprises 15 residues. V shed 6 bases and J 7 bases; nucleotides not matched to a gene: 6. The CDR3 sequence: CATRPTSGRWNEQFF. CDR3 DNA: TGTGCCACCAGACCGACTAGCGGGAGGTGGAATGAGCAGTTCTTC.

The chain is built from TRBV6-5 and TRBJ2-5, with TRBD1 matching over 9 bases. The closer fit of TRBJ2-7 to the DNA end suggests the J call may be wrong. The germline CDR1 and CDR2 sequences are MNHEY and SVGAGI. This CDR3 contains 14 residues. The CDR3 nucleotides are TGTGCCAGCAGCCTCGGGACAGGGACCTACGAGCAGTACTTC. Translation gives CASSLGTGTYEQYF.

The table lists this clone with a few counts. This chain links TRBV6-1 with TRBJ2-1; D is possibly TRBD2 (6 bases). The CDR3 sequence is 16 residues long. Trimming stripped 0 bases from V and 5 bases from J, with 14 bases between. In germline, CDR1 is MNHNS, CDR2 SASEGT. This CDR3 reads CASSEAWSREDNEQFF. The CDR3 nucleotides read TGTGCCAGCAGTGAAGCTTGGTCGAGGGAGGACAATGAGCAGTTCTTC.

The chain has TRBV27 and TRBJ2-6; tentatively, D is TRBD2 (7 bases). Germline CDR1 and CDR2: MNHEY and SMNVEV (reference sequence). The CDR3 has 16 residues. The V end was cut by 2 bases, the J end by 3 bases, with 11 bases between. The CDR3 bases are TGTGCCAGCAGTTTAGGGGGGGGGCTTGGGGCCAACGTCCTGACTTTC. Protein product: CASSLGGGLGANVLTF.

This clone has more than one count but fewer than ten. This chain joins TRBV5-6 and TRBJ2-7, with 10 bases fitting TRBD1. Looked up from germline, CDR1 is SGHDT and CDR2 is YYEEEE. The CDR3 length is 15 residues. J gave up 3 bases and V 4 bases, and 7 bases lay outside the gene matches. CDR3 in amino acids: CASSPVGQGDYEQYF. The CDR3 DNA is TGTGCCAGCAGCCCGGTCGGACAGGGGGACTACGAGCAGTACTTC.

The chain combines TRBV2 with TRBJ1-5; D is unclear. V was trimmed by 8 bases and J by 2 bases, leaving 13 bases between them. CDR1 and CDR2 (germline): SNHLY, FYNNEI. The CDR3 covers 14 residues. CDR3 region: CASRGAAGNQPQHF. CDR3 coding DNA: TGTGCCAGCCGCGGCGCGGCAGGCAATCAGCCCCAGCATTTT.

The chain joins TRBV2 to TRBJ2-7; 13 bases fit TRBD2. Germline CDR1 reads SNHLY; CDR2 reads FYNNEI. The CDR3 spans 17 residues. V trimming: 0 bases; J trimming: 5 bases; junction bases outside the gene matches: 7. The CDR3 sequence is CASSEARLAGGRDEQYF. The CDR3, as DNA: TGTGCCAGCAGTGAAGCGCGACTAGCGGGAGGCCGGGACGAGCAGTACTTC. The full variable domain, rest sourced from reference TRBV2 and TRBJ2-7, is EPEVTQTPSHQVTQMGQEVILRCVPISNHLYFYWYRQILGQKVEFLVSFYNNEISEKSEIFDDQFSVERPDGSNFTLKIRSTKLEDSAMYFCASSEARLAGGRDEQYFGPGTRLTVT.

This clone was detected only a few times. V is TRBV4-1 and J is TRBJ2-3, with D perhaps matching TRBD2 (6 bases). Per germline, CDR1 MGHRA and CDR2 YSYEKL. The ends were cut back, 11 bases at V and 1 base at J, with 28 bases in the middle. This CDR3 is 18 amino acids long. The CDR3 nucleotides read TGCGCCGGAACCCCCTTGGGGGGAGGCGGAAAGGGCACAGATACGCAGTATTTT. Translated, it gives CAGTPLGGGGKGTDTQYF.

This clone was counted between two and nine times. The rearrangement joins TRBV2 to TRBJ2-7; 14 positions agree with TRBD2. V was clipped by 4 bases and J by 7 bases; unmatched bases: 9. The CDR3 is 16 amino acids. The germline V gene encodes CDR1 SNHLY and CDR2 FYNNEI. The CDR3 DNA reads as TGTGCCAGCAGTGGTATGGGACTAGCGGGAGTAGGAGAGCAGTACTTC. This codes for CASSGMGLAGVGEQYF.

This chain joins TRBV10-1 and TRBJ2-2, with D maybe TRBD1 (5 bases). V lost 11 bases to trimming and J lost 7 bases, with 41 bases between them. The CDR3 has 21 amino acids. CDR1 and CDR2 from the germline V gene are WNHNN and SYGVQD (reference sequence). In DNA, the CDR3 is TGCGCCGGCCCCCGAGGCCCCAGACAGTCGATAGTCTCCCGGGTTAGCGGGGAGCTGTTTTTT. Its protein product is CAGPRGPRQSIVSRVSGELFF.

V is TRBV4-1 and J is TRBJ1-1; D is uncertain. Germline loops: CDR1 MGHRA, CDR2 YSYEKL. Trimming cost V 2 bases and J 5 bases, with 12 bases left between them. This CDR3 has 14 residues. The CDR3 spells CASSQNRVQTEAFF. The CDR3 coding sequence is TGCGCCAGCAGCCAAAACCGCGTACAGACTGAAGCTTTCTTT.

The chain uses TRBV2 and TRBJ2-7, with D possibly TRBD2 on 6 matching bases. Trimming stripped 5 bases from V and 4 bases from J, with 21 bases between. In germline, CDR1 is SNHLY, CDR2 FYNNEI. This CDR3 has 16 residues. CDR3 residues: CASSPWAGAGRYEQYF. The CDR3 bases are TGTGCCAGCAGTCCTTGGGCGGGCGCGGGACGGTACGAGCAGTACTTC.

With regard to this clone: The junction departs from germline at one end; a sequencing error may be responsible. V and J are TRBV6-1 and TRBJ1-2; tentatively, D is TRBD1 (5 bases). The length of the CDR3 is 10 residues. The germline CDR1 and CDR2 sequences are MNHNS and SASEGT. Here the CDR3 reads CASSAGLESF. The DNA of the CDR3 is TGTGCCAGCAGTGCGGGACTAGAAAGCTTC.

V usage is TRBV30 and J usage is TRBJ1-1; D not resolved. The V gene's germline CDR1 is GTSNPN and CDR2 SVGIG (reference sequence). This CDR3 is built from 14 residues. V was cut by 3 bases and J by 3 bases, with 14 bases left in between. The CDR3 DNA follows: TGTGCCTGGAGCCCTTATAGCGCGTACACTGAAGCTTTCTTT. Translation: CAWSPYSAYTEAFF.

This clone was counted only a few times. The gene calls are TRBV7-9 and TRBJ2-3; possibly TRBD2 for D (6 bases). The CDR3 is 14 residues long. The germline gives CDR1 SEHNR, CDR2 FQNEAQ (reference sequence). Trimming cost V 3 bases and J 2 bases, with 9 bases left between them. In DNA, the CDR3 is TGTGCCAGCAGCTTTGCGGGGTACACAGATACGCAGTATTTT. Its translation: CASSFAGYTDTQYF.

The V gene is TRBV5-1, the J gene TRBJ1-2, with 12 nucleotides matching TRBD1. CDR3 length equals 18 residues. Germline V gives CDR1 SGHRS, CDR2 YFSETQ. Germline trimming cut 4 bases from V and 3 bases from J; bases unmatched to any gene: 13. CDR3 region: CASSPTGDRGLDHYGYTF. The DNA of the CDR3 is TGCGCCAGCAGCCCAACCGGGGACAGGGGGCTCGATCACTATGGCTACACCTTC.

This clone was seen only a few times. It is likely a read error, because the conserved phenylalanine at the end of the CDR3 is missing. The chain recombines TRBV27 with TRBJ2-6, with D uncertain. Per the germline V gene, CDR1 is MNHEY and CDR2 is SMNVEV (reference sequence). The ends were cut back, 6 bases at V and 0 bases at J, with 9 bases in the middle. This CDR3 comprises 15 residues. CDR3 sequence (DNA): TGTGCCAGCAGACGGAGCGTCTCTGGGGCCAACGTCCTGACTGTC. Its translation is CASRRSVSGANVLTV.

This clone came up a few times. In DNA form, the CDR3 reads TGCGCCAGCAGCCTCCAACCGGGAGGGACAGGGGTTTCCTACGAGCAGTACTTC. The encoded protein is CASSLQPGGTGVSYEQYF. The chain combines TRBV4-1 with TRBJ2-7, with TRBD1 identical over 10 bases. J gave up 1 base and V 4 bases, and 13 bases lay outside the gene matches. CDR1 and CDR2 from the germline V gene are MGHRA and YSYEKL. The CDR3 is made up of 18 amino acids.

V and J are TRBV7-2 and TRBJ2-7; 16 bases are a match to TRBD2. Germline V gene sequence: CDR1 SGHTA, CDR2 FQGNSA. The CDR3 loop spans 17 amino acids. The junction had 4 bases not matched to a gene; V was cut back by 1 base and J by 4 bases. The CDR3 bases are TGTGCCAGCAGCTTAGAGGGACTAGCGGGAGGGCCGTACGAGCAGTACTTC. The encoded protein is CASSLEGLAGGPYEQYF.

This clone showed up just a few times. The V gene is TRBV5-1, the J gene TRBJ2-7; perhaps TRBD2 as D (8 bases). The CDR3 sequence is 15 residues long. Germline V gene data show CDR1 as SGHRS and CDR2 as YFSETQ. The ends were cut back, 2 bases at V and 7 bases at J, with 19 bases in the middle. CDR3: CASSFQGESGGEQYF. The CDR3 region has the DNA TGCGCCAGCAGCTTTCAGGGGGAAAGCGGGGGAGAGCAGTACTTC. Together with reference TRBV5-1 and TRBJ2-7, the CDR3 gives the full variable domain: KAGVTQTPRYLIKTRGQQVTLSCSPISGHRSVSWYQQTPGQGLQFLFEYFSETQRNKGNFPGRFSGRQFSNSRSEMNVSTLELGDSALYLCASSFQGESGGEQYFGPGTRLTVT.

A few counts support this clone. This chain joins TRBV9 and TRBJ1-2, with D possibly matching TRBD1 (5 bases). CDR1 is SGDLS and CDR2 is YYNGEE in the germline V gene. The V and J ends lost 2 bases and 0 bases respectively, with 8 bases between them. This CDR3 comprises 14 residues. The CDR3 loop is CASSVGRANYGYTF. The CDR3 DNA sequence: TGTGCCAGCAGCGTTGGCAGGGCTAACTATGGCTACACCTTC.

V is TRBV5-1 and J is TRBJ1-1; 7 bases line up with TRBD1. V lost 3 bases to trimming and J lost 5 bases; unmatched junction nucleotides: 10. CDR1 and CDR2 from the germline V gene are SGHRS and YFSETQ. This CDR3 spans 15 amino acids. The CDR3 loop reads CASSSSRQGRTEAFF. CDR3 sequence (DNA): TGCGCCAGCAGCTCCTCCCGACAGGGAAGGACTGAAGCTTTCTTT.

There are a few counts of this clone. Distinct nucleotide sequences in the sample also encode this CDR3. The genes are TRBV7-9 and TRBJ2-1; D perhaps matches TRBD2 (6 bases). Trimming pared 0 bases from V and 0 bases from J, leaving 9 bases between. Germline CDR1 reads SEHNR; CDR2 reads FQNEAQ (reference sequence). CDR3 length: 16 amino acids. CDR3 DNA: TGTGCCAGCAGCTTAGCGGGAGGCCGCTCCTACAATGAGCAGTTCTTC. Translated, it gives CASSLAGGRSYNEQFF.